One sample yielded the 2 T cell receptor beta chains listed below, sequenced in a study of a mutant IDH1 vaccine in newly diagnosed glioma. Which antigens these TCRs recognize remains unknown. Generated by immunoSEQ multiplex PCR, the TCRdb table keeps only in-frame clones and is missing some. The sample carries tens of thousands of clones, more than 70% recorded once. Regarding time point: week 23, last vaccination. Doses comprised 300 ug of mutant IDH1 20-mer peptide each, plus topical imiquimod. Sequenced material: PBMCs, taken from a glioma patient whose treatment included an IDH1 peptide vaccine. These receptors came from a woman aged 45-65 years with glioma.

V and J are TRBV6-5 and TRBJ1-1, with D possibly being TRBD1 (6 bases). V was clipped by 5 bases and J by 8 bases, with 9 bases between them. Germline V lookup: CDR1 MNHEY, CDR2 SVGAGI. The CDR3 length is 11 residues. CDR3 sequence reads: CASSRGTEAFF. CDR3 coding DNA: TGTGCCAGCAGTCGTGGGACAGAAGCTTTCTTT.

CDR3: CAISDHSGGDEKLFF. The DNA for the CDR3 is TGTGCCATCAGTGATCATAGCGGGGGAGATGAAAAACTGTTTTTT. This chain connects TRBV10-3 to TRBJ1-4; TRBD1 might be the D (5 bases). Germline values: CDR1 ENHRY, CDR2 SYGVKD. The CDR3 loop spans 15 amino acids. V lost 3 bases and J 6 bases, leaving 14 bases between the germline ends.